The 31 T cell receptor beta chains presented below share a single source sample, sequenced in a study of beta chain features in type 1 diabetes. Whole-study results and caveats: Moderately but significantly shorter TCRB CDR3s were found in Type 1 diabetes patients in all four CD4+ subsets.

Since all of the isolated RNA was reverse transcribed, expressed TCRB transcripts were what got sequenced. The assay was immunoSEQ multiplex PCR, and TCRdb's table has in-frame clones only and misses some. Of around 260,000 clones listed, roughly a quarter are singletons. No antigen is known for these receptors. The sample taken for sequencing was naive CD4+ T cells from blood. The receptors were gathered from a woman in her twenties or thirties with type 1 diabetes.

The CDR3 DNA follows: TGTGCCAGCAAAAAGGGGCAGAGCTACAATGAGCAGTTCTTC. This gives the protein CASKKGQSYNEQFF. The V and J genes are TRBV11-1 and TRBJ2-1, with a weak D call TRBD1 (5 bases). V was shortened by 7 bases and J by 3 bases, with 13 bases between the two germline ends. The CDR3 covers 14 residues. Germline V gene sequence: CDR1 SGHAT, CDR2 FQDESV (reference sequence).

The chain carries TRBV28 and TRBJ1-2; possible D gene TRBD1, 5 bases. CDR3 size: 14 residues. Between the trimmed V and J ends, which lost 3 bases and 7 bases, there was a span of 15 bases. The V gene's germline CDR1 is MDHEN and CDR2 SYDVKM. CDR3 amino acids: CASSLGQARFGYTF. In nucleotides, the CDR3 is TGTGCCAGCAGTTTGGGGCAGGCGCGGTTTGGCTACACCTTC.

Only a few counts were recorded for this clone. The chain combines TRBV30 with TRBJ1-2, with D tentatively TRBD1 (5 bases). The CDR3 is made up of 12 amino acids. Trimming took 1 base from V and 5 from J, leaving 8 bases between them. CDR1 is GTSNPN and CDR2 is SVGIG in the germline V gene (reference sequence). The CDR3 region is CAWSGDRYGYTF. In DNA form, the CDR3 reads TGTGCCTGGAGTGGTGACAGATATGGCTACACCTTC.

The chain employs TRBV9 and TRBJ2-5; TRBD2 aligns across 10 bases. Germline CDR1 SGDLS, CDR2 YYNGEE. The CDR3 is made up of 15 amino acids. J gave up 7 bases and V 4 bases, and 10 bases lay outside the gene matches. For the CDR3, the DNA is TGTGCCAGCAGCTTCAGGGGGCAGCGGGAGGGGACCCAGTACTTC. It codes for CASSFRGQREGTQYF.

This clone has only a few counts. V gene TRBV11-3 combines with J gene TRBJ2-1; D possibly corresponds to TRBD2 (5 bases). The V gene's germline CDR1 is SGHNT and CDR2 YENEEA. V lost 4 bases and J lost 0, with 13 bases in between. This CDR3 is 16 amino acids long. CDR3 sequence: CASSSAVASSYNEQFF. The DNA of the CDR3 is TGTGCCAGCAGCTCAGCGGTAGCGAGCTCCTACAATGAGCAGTTCTTC. The full variable domain, in which reference TRBV11-3 and TRBJ2-1 provide the parts outside the CDR3, is EAGVVQSPRYKIIEKKQPVAFWCNPISGHNTLYWYLQNLGQGPELLIRYENEEAVDDSQLPKDRFSAERLKGVDSTLKIQPAELGDSAVYLCASSSAVASSYNEQFFGPGTRLTVL.

CDR3 coding DNA: TGTGCCAGTAGTGATCCGGGACAGGGGACGGGTGGCTACACCTTC. As protein: CASSDPGQGTGGYTF. V and J are TRBV19 and TRBJ1-2, with 10 nucleotides matching TRBD1. This CDR3 contains 15 residues. CDR1 is LNHDA, CDR2 SQIVND, per germline (reference sequence). After removal of 5 bases from V and 7 bases from J, the junction contained 10 bases not matched to a gene.

This chain links TRBV27 with TRBJ2-7, with 9 bases matching TRBD2. Germline trimming cut 1 base from V and 3 bases from J; bases unmatched to any gene: 7. The CDR3 totals 16 residues. Germline V gene data show CDR1 as MNHEY and CDR2 as SMNVEV (reference sequence). CDR3 DNA sequence: TGTGCCAGCAGTTTATTGACTAGCGGACTTTTCTACGAGCAGTACTTC. Translation gives CASSLLTSGLFYEQYF.

The chain employs TRBV5-1 and TRBJ2-7, with TRBD2 matching 9 bases. Germline loops: CDR1 SGHRS, CDR2 YFSETQ. CDR3 length equals 15 residues. The V and J ends lost 1 base and 2 bases, in that order; junction bases with no gene match: 4. The CDR3 DNA follows: TGCGCCAGCAGCTTGCCGCTAGCGGGGACCTACGAGCAGTACTTC. This codes for CASSLPLAGTYEQYF.

This clone was found a few times. The gene calls are TRBV29-1 and TRBJ2-5; D possibly corresponds to TRBD1 (6 bases). V lost 1 base and J 2 bases, leaving 17 bases between the germline ends. This CDR3 is 16 amino acids long. CDR1 and CDR2 (germline): SQVTM, ANQGSEA. CDR3 sequence reads: CSVEVPGTRVQETQYF. DNA for the CDR3: TGCAGCGTTGAAGTTCCAGGGACAAGGGTACAAGAGACCCAGTACTTC.

This sequence joins TRBV5-1 and TRBJ2-5, with 7 bases aligning to TRBD1. CDR1 and CDR2 (germline): SGHRS, YFSETQ. The CDR3 totals 14 residues. Germline trimming cut 3 bases from V and 5 bases from J; bases unmatched to any gene: 7. This chain's CDR3 is CASSSGQQGETQYF. In DNA, the CDR3 is TGCGCCAGCAGCTCGGGACAGCAAGGGGAGACCCAGTACTTC.

This clone has just a few counts. V usage is TRBV28 and J usage is TRBJ2-3; TRBD1 matches at 7 bases. The CDR3 loop spans 13 amino acids. V gave up 10 bases and J gave up 0 bases; unmatched junction bases: 4. Germline V lookup: CDR1 MDHEN, CDR2 SYDVKM. The DNA for the CDR3 is TGTGCCACCGGGGACAGCAGCACAGATACGCAGTATTTT. It specifies CATGDSSTDTQYF.

The chain has TRBV6-4 and TRBJ1-2; TRBD1 matches 8 bases. J lost 4 bases, V lost 5 bases, and 3 bases had no gene match. CDR3 length: 13 residues. Germline V gene data show CDR1 as MRHNA and CDR2 as SNTAGT. This CDR3 reads CASSHGQGYGYTF. CDR3 nucleotides: TGTGCCAGCAGTCATGGACAGGGCTATGGCTACACCTTC.

J is TRBJ2-7 and V is TRBV5-1; 8 bases match TRBD2. This CDR3 spans 14 amino acids. The V gene's germline CDR1 is SGHRS and CDR2 YFSETQ. Trimming removed 3 bases from V and 3 bases from J; junction bases left unmatched: 5. CDR3 DNA: TGCGCCAGCAGCTCGGGACTAGAGGGCTACGAGCAGTACTTC. Translated, it gives CASSSGLEGYEQYF.

The rearrangement uses TRBV11-2 and TRBJ1-1; possibly TRBD1 for D (5 bases). This CDR3 is built from 17 residues. V dropped 5 bases and J dropped 1 base, with 20 bases sitting between them. Germline V gives CDR1 SGHAT, CDR2 FQNNGV. CDR3 loop: CASSQPWKGPRNTEAFF. CDR3 bases: TGTGCCAGCAGCCAGCCCTGGAAGGGGCCGAGGAACACTGAAGCTTTCTTT.

CDR3 sequence: CASSFATSGSTDTQYF. As DNA, the CDR3 is TGTGCCAGCAGCTTTGCCACTAGCGGGAGCACAGATACGCAGTATTTT. The V and J genes are TRBV7-9 and TRBJ2-3; 9 bases agree with TRBD2. CDR1 SEHNR and CDR2 FQNEAQ come from the germline V gene (reference sequence). V lost 3 bases and J lost 0; bases outside the gene matches: 4. The CDR3 spans 16 residues.

This clone was detected a few times. The chain links TRBV18 to TRBJ1-4, with TRBD1 matching 7 bases. The germline CDR1 and CDR2 sequences are KGHSH and LQKENI. V shed 3 bases, J shed 4 bases, and the junction held 2 bases outside the gene matches. The CDR3 is 14 residues long. CDR3 region: CASSPGTVNEKLFF. The CDR3 coding sequence is TGTGCCAGCTCACCCGGGACAGTTAATGAAAAACTGTTTTTT.

The J gene is TRBJ2-1, the V gene TRBV5-1; TRBD2 aligns across 12 bases. This CDR3 is 16 amino acids long. Trimming at V came to 5 bases and at J to 9 bases, leaving 12 bases not matched to a gene. Germline CDR1 SGHRS, CDR2 YFSETQ. CDR3 nucleotides: TGCGCCAGCAGTCCCAGACTAGCGGGAGCGTACGGTGAGCAGTTCTTC. It yields the protein CASSPRLAGAYGEQFF.

The chain couples TRBV18 to TRBJ2-5; 13 bases fit TRBD2. The V gene's germline CDR1 is KGHSH and CDR2 LQKENI. With 2 bases clipped from V and 1 base from J, the junction kept 4 bases outside the gene matches. The CDR3 length is 17 residues. The CDR3 here is CASSPVTSGRPQETQYF. CDR3 nucleotides: TGTGCCAGCTCACCAGTGACTAGCGGGAGGCCCCAAGAGACCCAGTACTTC.

This clone came up a few times. The V and J genes are TRBV14 and TRBJ1-1; no clear D gene. In germline, CDR1 is SGHDN, CDR2 FVKESK. The CDR3 sequence is 15 residues long. Trimming pared 0 bases from V and 1 base from J, leaving 9 bases between. In nucleotides, the CDR3 is TGTGCCAGCAGCCAAGAGTACGGGAGGAACACTGAAGCTTTCTTT. It codes for CASSQEYGRNTEAFF.

This clone was picked up a small number of times. The rearrangement uses TRBV7-9 and TRBJ2-3; TRBD2 agrees at 10 bases. The J segment lost 0 bases and the V segment lost 4 bases, leaving 1 base of the junction unmatched. CDR3 length equals 15 residues. Per the germline V gene, CDR1 is SEHNR and CDR2 is FQNEAQ (reference sequence). The CDR3: CASSWTSGSTDTQYF. For the CDR3, the DNA is TGTGCCAGCAGCTGGACTAGCGGAAGCACAGATACGCAGTATTTT.

This sequence joins TRBV9 and TRBJ2-2, with TRBD2 matching over 15 bases. The CDR3 sequence is 17 residues long. V lost 4 bases to trimming and J lost 5 bases; unmatched junction nucleotides: 6. Germline loops: CDR1 SGDLS, CDR2 YYNGEE. The CDR3 protein is CASSPRTSGRVTGELFF. The DNA for the CDR3 is TGTGCCAGCAGCCCGAGGACTAGCGGGAGGGTAACCGGGGAGCTGTTTTTT.

V gene TRBV9 combines with J gene TRBJ2-3; D is unresolved. Germline V lookup: CDR1 SGDLS, CDR2 YYNGEE. CDR3 length: 13 amino acids. With 3 bases removed from V and 0 bases from J, the gap between germline ends came to 5 bases. The DNA of the CDR3 is TGTGCCAGCAGCGGCACTAGCACAGATACGCAGTATTTT. This sequence encodes CASSGTSTDTQYF. The variable domain in full, completed from reference TRBV9 and TRBJ2-3, reads DSGVTQTPKHLITATGQRVTLRCSPRSGDLSVYWYQQSLDQGLQFLIQYYNGEERAKGNILERFSAQQFPDLHSELNLSSLELGDSALYFCASSGTSTDTQYFGPGTRLTVL.

The chain couples TRBV6-5 to TRBJ1-5, with 7 bases that match TRBD1. V lost 0 bases to trimming and J lost 7 bases; unmatched junction nucleotides: 6. This CDR3 is built from 15 residues. Looked up from germline, CDR1 is MNHEY and CDR2 is SVGAGI. CDR3 amino acids: CASSYSKGARQPQHF. CDR3 coding DNA: TGTGCCAGCAGTTACTCGAAGGGGGCCAGGCAGCCCCAGCATTTT.

V and J are TRBV6-6 and TRBJ2-3, with D perhaps TRBD2 (5 bases). CDR3 length: 15 amino acids. V was pared by 4 bases and J by 1 base, with 12 bases between. CDR1 is MNHNY and CDR2 is SVGAGI in the germline V gene (reference sequence). CDR3 protein: CASSSYGMGTDTQYF. In nucleotides, the CDR3 is TGTGCCAGCAGTTCATACGGGATGGGCACAGATACGCAGTATTTT.

This chain's CDR3 is CASSLPGWNYGYTF. DNA for the CDR3: TGTGCCAGCAGTTTACCAGGGTGGAACTATGGCTACACCTTC. The gene calls are TRBV28 and TRBJ1-2; TRBD1 might be the D (5 bases). CDR3 length: 14 residues. From germline, CDR1 is MDHEN and CDR2 SYDVKM. Trimming shortened V by 2 bases and J by 2 bases, and 9 bases separated the two germline ends.

The chain links TRBV2 to TRBJ2-7; 11 bases map to TRBD1. Germline CDR1 is SNHLY and CDR2 is FYNNEI. The CDR3 totals 14 residues. Unmatched junction bases numbered 2, after V lost 5 bases and J lost 2 bases. The CDR3 nucleotides read TGTGCCAGCAGTCAGGGACAGGGGGCCTACGAGCAGTACTTC. Encoded protein: CASSQGQGAYEQYF. Based on the CDR3 plus reference TRBV2 and TRBJ2-7, the full variable domain is EPEVTQTPSHQVTQMGQEVILRCVPISNHLYFYWYRQILGQKVEFLVSFYNNEISEKSEIFDDQFSVERPDGSNFTLKIRSTKLEDSAMYFCASSQGQGAYEQYFGPGTRLTVT.

This clone was counted a few times. The chain recombines TRBV11-1 with TRBJ2-6; TRBD1 matches at 9 bases. The J segment lost 2 bases and the V segment lost 5 bases, leaving 13 bases of the junction unmatched. CDR1 and CDR2 from the germline V gene are SGHAT and FQDESV (reference sequence). The CDR3 totals 19 residues. CDR3 bases: TGTGCCAGCAGCGGAGGACCCGGGACAGGGTCTCCTGGGGCCAACGTCCTGACTTTC. This encodes CASSGGPGTGSPGANVLTF. Complete variable domain (other parts from reference TRBV11-1 and TRBJ2-6): EAEVAQSPRYKITEKSQAVAFWCDPISGHATLYWYRQILGQGPELLVQFQDESVVDDSQLPKDRFSAERLKGVDSTLKIQPAELGDSAMYLCASSGGPGTGSPGANVLTFGAGSRLTVL.

Only a few counts were recorded for this clone. The chain carries TRBV7-9 and TRBJ1-2; D is perhaps TRBD1 (6 bases). CDR3 length equals 13 residues. Germline CDR1 reads SEHNR; CDR2 reads FQNEAQ (reference sequence). V dropped 5 bases and J dropped 3 bases, with 10 bases sitting between them. The CDR3 nucleotides are TGTGCCAGCAGCGCCAGGGGCCACTATGGCTACACCTTC. Its translation: CASSARGHYGYTF.

A few counts support this clone. The chain is built from TRBV29-1 and TRBJ1-1, with TRBD1 matching over 9 bases. With V trimmed by 4 bases and J by 0 bases, 6 bases remained unmatched. The CDR3 has 15 residues. Germline-derived CDR1 and CDR2 are SQVTM and ANQGSEA. CDR3 nucleotides: TGCAGCGTTGCTGGGACAGGGAGAATGAACACTGAAGCTTTCTTT. It specifies CSVAGTGRMNTEAFF. Combining the CDR3 with reference TRBV29-1 and TRBJ1-1 gives the whole variable domain SAVISQKPSRDICQRGTSLTIQCQVDSQVTMMFWYRQQPGQSLTLIATANQGSEATYESGFVIDKFPISRPNLTFSTLTVSNMSPEDSSIYLCSVAGTGRMNTEAFFGQGTRLTVV.

This clone was seen a handful of times. This chain uses TRBV11-1 with TRBJ2-5; a weak D match, TRBD2 (6 bases). This CDR3 contains 13 residues. V was pared by 4 bases and J by 1 base, with 7 bases between. CDR1 and CDR2 from the germline V gene are SGHAT and FQDESV (reference sequence). The CDR3 DNA follows: TGTGCCAGCAGCTGGGAGGTCCAAGAGACCCAGTACTTC. Translating it yields CASSWEVQETQYF.

This chain connects TRBV4-1 to TRBJ2-1; TRBD2 matches 16 bases. Per germline, CDR1 MGHRA and CDR2 YSYEKL. The CDR3 totals 17 residues. J was trimmed by 9 bases and V by 4 bases; bases with no gene match: 9. The CDR3 DNA sequence: TGCGCCAGCAGCCTGATGGGACTAGCGGGAGGGCTTGGTGAGCAGTTCTTC. Protein: CASSLMGLAGGLGEQFF.